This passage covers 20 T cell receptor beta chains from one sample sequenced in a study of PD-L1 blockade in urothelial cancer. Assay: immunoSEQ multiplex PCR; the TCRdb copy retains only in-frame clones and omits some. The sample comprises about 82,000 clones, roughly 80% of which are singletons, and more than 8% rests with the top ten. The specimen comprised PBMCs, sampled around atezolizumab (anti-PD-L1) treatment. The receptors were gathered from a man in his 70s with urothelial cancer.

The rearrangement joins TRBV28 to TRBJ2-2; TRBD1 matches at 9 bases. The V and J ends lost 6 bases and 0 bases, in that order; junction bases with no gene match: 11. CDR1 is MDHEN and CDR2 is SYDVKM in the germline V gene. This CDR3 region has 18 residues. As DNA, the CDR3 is TGTGCCAGCAGCTCCCCCCCCGGGACAGGGTCGAACACCGGGGAGCTGTTTTTT. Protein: CASSSPPGTGSNTGELFF.

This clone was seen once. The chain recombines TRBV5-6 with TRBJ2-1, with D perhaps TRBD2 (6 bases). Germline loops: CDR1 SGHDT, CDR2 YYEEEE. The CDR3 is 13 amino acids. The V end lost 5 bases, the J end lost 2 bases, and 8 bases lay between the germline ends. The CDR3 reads CASRRGTYNEQFF. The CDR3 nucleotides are TGTGCCAGCAGACGCGGGACCTACAATGAGCAGTTCTTC.

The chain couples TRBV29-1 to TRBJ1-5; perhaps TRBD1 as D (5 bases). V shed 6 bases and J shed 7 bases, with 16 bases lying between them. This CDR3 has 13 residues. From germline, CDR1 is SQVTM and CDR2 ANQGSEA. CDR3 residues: CSVSDGGGQPQHF. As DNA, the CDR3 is TGCAGCGTCTCCGACGGGGGAGGACAGCCCCAGCATTTT.

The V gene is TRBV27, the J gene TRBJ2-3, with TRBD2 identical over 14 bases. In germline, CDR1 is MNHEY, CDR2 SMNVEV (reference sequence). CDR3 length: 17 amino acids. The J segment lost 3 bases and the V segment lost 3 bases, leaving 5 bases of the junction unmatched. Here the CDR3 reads CASSFSRLAGGTDTQYF. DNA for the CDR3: TGTGCCAGCAGTTTCTCCCGACTAGCGGGAGGGACAGATACGCAGTATTTT.

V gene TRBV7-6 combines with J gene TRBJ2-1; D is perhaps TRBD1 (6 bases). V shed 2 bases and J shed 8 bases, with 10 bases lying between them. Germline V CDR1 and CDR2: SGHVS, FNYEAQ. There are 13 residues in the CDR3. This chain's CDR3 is CASSLYREHEQFF. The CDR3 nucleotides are TGTGCCAGCAGCTTATACAGGGAACATGAGCAGTTCTTC. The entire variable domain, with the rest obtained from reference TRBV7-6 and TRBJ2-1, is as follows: GAGVSQSPRYKVTKRGQDVALRCDPISGHVSLYWYRQALGQGPEFLTYFNYEAQQDKSGLPNDRFSAERPEGSISTLTIQRTEQRDSAMYRCASSLYREHEQFFGPGTRLTVL.

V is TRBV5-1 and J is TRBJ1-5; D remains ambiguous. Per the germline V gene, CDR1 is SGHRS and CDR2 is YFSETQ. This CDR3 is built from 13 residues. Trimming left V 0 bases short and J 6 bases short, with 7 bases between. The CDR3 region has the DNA TGCGCCAGCAGCTTGGGGGAGGCTCAGCCCCAGCATTTT. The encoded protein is CASSLGEAQPQHF.

The CDR3 nucleotides are TGTGCCAGCAGTCTACAACAGGGGAACACTGAAGCTTTCTTT. Its protein product is CASSLQQGNTEAFF. V gene TRBV6-5 combines with J gene TRBJ1-1; possible D gene TRBD1, 6 bases. CDR3 length equals 14 residues. Germline loops: CDR1 MNHEY, CDR2 SVGAGI. V shed 5 bases and J shed 1 base, with 11 bases lying between them.

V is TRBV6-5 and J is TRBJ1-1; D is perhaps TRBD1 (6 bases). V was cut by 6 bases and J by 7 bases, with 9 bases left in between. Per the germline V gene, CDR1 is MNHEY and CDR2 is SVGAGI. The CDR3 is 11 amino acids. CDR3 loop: CASRGTFEAFF. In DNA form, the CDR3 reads TGTGCCAGCAGGGGGACATTTGAAGCTTTCTTT.

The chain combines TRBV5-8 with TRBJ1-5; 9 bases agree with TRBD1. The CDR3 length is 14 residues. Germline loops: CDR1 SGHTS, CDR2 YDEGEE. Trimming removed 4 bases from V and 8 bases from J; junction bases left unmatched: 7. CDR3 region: CASSQGTGLKPQHF. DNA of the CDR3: TGTGCCAGCAGCCAAGGGACAGGGTTGAAGCCCCAGCATTTT.

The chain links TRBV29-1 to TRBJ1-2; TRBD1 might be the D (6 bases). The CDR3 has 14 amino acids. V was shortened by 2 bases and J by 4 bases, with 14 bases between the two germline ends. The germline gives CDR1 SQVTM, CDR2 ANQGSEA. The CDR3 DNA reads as TGCAGCGTTGAACCCAGGACAGAACTCTATGGCTACACCTTC. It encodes CSVEPRTELYGYTF. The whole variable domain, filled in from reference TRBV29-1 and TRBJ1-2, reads SAVISQKPSRDICQRGTSLTIQCQVDSQVTMMFWYRQQPGQSLTLIATANQGSEATYESGFVIDKFPISRPNLTFSTLTVSNMSPEDSSIYLCSVEPRTELYGYTFGSGTRLTVV.

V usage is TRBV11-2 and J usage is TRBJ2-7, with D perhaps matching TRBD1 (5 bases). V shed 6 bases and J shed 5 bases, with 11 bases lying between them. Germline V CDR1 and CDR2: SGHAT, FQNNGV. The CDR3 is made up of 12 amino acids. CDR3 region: CASRIQGNEQYF. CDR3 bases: TGTGCCAGCAGGATTCAGGGCAACGAGCAGTACTTC.

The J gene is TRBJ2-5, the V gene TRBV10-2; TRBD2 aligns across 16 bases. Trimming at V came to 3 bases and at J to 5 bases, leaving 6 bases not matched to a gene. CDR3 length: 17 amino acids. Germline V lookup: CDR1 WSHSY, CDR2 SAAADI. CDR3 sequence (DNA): TGCGCCAGCAGTGAAAAGGGACTAGCGGGGGGGCGGGAGACCCAGTACTTC. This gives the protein CASSEKGLAGGRETQYF.

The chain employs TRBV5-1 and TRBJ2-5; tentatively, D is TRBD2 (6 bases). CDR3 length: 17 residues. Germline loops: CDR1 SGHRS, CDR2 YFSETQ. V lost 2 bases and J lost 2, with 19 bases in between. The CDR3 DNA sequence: TGCGCCAGCAGCTTAGGCCCCCCCGGGGGTGGACAAGAGACCCAGTACTTC. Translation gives CASSLGPPGGGQETQYF.

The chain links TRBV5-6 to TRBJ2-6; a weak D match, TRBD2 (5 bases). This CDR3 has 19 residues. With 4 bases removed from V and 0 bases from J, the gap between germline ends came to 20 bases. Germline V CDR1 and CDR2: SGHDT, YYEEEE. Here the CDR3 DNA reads TGTGCCAGCAGCCCGCATGATCTGGGAGTACACTCTGGGGCCAACGTCCTGACTTTC. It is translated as CASSPHDLGVHSGANVLTF. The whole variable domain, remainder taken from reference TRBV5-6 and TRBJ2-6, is DAGVTQSPTHLIKTRGQQVTLRCSPKSGHDTVSWYQQALGQGPQFIFQYYEEEERQRGNFPDRFSGHQFPNYSSELNVNALLLGDSALYLCASSPHDLGVHSGANVLTFGAGSRLTVL.

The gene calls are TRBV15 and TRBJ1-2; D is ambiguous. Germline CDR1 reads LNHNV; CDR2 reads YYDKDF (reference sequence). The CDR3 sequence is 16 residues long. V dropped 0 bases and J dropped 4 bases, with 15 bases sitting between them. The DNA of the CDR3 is TGTGCCACCAGCAGAGATAGGACTCAACGGGGCTATGGCTACACCTTC. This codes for CATSRDRTQRGYGYTF. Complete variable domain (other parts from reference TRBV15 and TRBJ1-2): DAMVIQNPRYQVTQFGKPVTLSCSQTLNHNVMYWYQQKSSQAPKLLFHYYDKDFNNEADTPDNFQSRRPNTSFCFLDIRSPGLGDTAMYLCATSRDRTQRGYGYTFGSGTRLTVV.

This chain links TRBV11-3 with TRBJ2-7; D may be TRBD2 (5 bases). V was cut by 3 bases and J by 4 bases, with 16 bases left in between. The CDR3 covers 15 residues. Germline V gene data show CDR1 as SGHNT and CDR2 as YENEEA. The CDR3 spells CASSLGGLPDYEQYF. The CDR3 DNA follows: TGTGCCAGCAGCTTGGGCGGGCTGCCAGATTACGAGCAGTACTTC.

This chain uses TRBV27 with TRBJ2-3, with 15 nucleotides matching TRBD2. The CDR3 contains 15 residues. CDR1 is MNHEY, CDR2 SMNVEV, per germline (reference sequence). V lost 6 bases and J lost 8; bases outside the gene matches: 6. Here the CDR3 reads CASRLGLAGGGTQYF. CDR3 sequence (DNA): TGTGCCAGCAGATTGGGACTAGCGGGAGGCGGTACGCAGTATTTT.

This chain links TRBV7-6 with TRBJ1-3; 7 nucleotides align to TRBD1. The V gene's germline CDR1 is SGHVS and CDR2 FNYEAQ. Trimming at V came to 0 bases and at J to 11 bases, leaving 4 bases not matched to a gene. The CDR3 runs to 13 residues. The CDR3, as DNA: TGTGCCAGCAGCTTAGCGAGCAGGGGGTCCATATATTTT. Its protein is CASSLASRGSIYF.

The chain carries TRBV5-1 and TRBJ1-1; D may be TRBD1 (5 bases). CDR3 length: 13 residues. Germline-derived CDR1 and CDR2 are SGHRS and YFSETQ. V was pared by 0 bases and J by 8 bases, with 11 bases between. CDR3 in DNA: TGCGCCAGCAGCTTGGGGCAGGGCCGGGAAGCTTTCTTT. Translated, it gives CASSLGQGREAFF.

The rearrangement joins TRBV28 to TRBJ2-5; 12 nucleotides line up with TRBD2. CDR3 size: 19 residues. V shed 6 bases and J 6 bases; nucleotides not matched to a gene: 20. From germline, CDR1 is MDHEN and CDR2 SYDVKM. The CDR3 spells CASSPRWGLAGGKEKTQYF. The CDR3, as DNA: TGTGCCAGCAGCCCCCGCTGGGGGCTAGCGGGGGGGAAAGAGAAGACCCAGTACTTC.